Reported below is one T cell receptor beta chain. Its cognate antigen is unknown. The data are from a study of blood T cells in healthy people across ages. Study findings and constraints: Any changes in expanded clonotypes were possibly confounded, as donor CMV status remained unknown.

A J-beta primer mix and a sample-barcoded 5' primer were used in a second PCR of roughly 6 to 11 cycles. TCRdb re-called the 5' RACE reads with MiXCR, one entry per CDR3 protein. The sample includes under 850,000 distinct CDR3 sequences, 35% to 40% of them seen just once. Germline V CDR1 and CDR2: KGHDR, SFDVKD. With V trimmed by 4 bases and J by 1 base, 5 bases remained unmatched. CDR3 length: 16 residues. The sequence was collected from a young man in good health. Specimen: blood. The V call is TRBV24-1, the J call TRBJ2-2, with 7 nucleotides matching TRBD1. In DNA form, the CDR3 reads TGTGCCACCAGTGAGGGACAGTATATGAACACCGGGGAGCTGTTTTTT. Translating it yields CATSEGQYMNTGELFF.